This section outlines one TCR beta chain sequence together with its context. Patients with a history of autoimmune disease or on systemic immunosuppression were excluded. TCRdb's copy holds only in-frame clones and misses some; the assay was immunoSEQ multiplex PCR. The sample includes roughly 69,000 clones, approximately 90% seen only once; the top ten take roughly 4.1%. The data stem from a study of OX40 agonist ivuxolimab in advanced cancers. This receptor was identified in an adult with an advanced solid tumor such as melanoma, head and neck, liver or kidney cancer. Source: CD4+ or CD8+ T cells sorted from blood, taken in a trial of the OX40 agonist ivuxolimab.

The CDR3 sequence is CASSQDAYRVPDYGYTF. The CDR3 nucleotides are TGTGCCAGCAGCCAAGATGCCTACAGGGTACCGGACTATGGCTACACCTTC. V gene TRBV14 combines with J gene TRBJ1-2; TRBD1 is a possible D gene (6 bases). The CDR3 runs 17 residues. Germline loops: CDR1 SGHDN, CDR2 FVKESK. V was cut by 0 bases and J by 3 bases, with 17 bases left in between. The full variable domain, completed using reference TRBV14 and TRBJ1-2, is EAGVTQFPSHSVIEKGQTVTLRCDPISGHDNLYWYRRVMGKEIKFLLHFVKESKQDESGMPNNRFLAERTGGTYSTLKVQPAELEDSGVYFCASSQDAYRVPDYGYTFGSGTRLTVV.